A selection of T cell receptor beta chains follows, all from one sample in a study of shared clonotypes between healthy human individuals. The table came from immunoSEQ multiplex PCR; TCRdb's copy has only in-frame clones and leaves some out. The sample has around 1.9 million clones; just under 95% are singletons. Sequenced input: naive CD8+ T cells from PBMCs. Receptors originate from a man aged 18 to 29 in good health. Some clones in this sample may be carry-over from other donors' samples. The CDR3 runs from the conserved cysteine through the conserved F or W. A D gene is named only where the DNA matches it firmly. Only some rows state a clone size, as once, few, many or a class for expanded clones.

clone_size d_call j_call v_call cdr3_nt cdr3_aa
once TRBD1 TRBJ1-1 TRBV2 TGTGCCAGCAGTCTACAGGGGATCCCTGAAGCTTTCTTT CASSLQGIPEAFF
- TRBD1 TRBJ2-7 TRBV12-5 TGTGCTAGTGGTTTGGTAGGCCCCGGGACAGGGCTTGATCTCTACGAGCAGTACTTC CASGLVGPGTGLDLYEQYF
- TRBD1 TRBJ2-7 TRBV15 TGTGCCACCAGCAGACGTCCCGGGACAGGGACCCACGAGCAGTACTTC CATSRRPGTGTHEQYF
- - TRBJ2-1 TRBV5-6 TGTGCCAGCTCCCGGACGGGAGAGCAGTTCTTC CASSRTGEQFF
- TRBD2 TRBJ2-2 TRBV5-4 TGTGCCAGCAGCTTGGGTCTGAGCGGGAGGGAAACCGGGGAGCTGTTTTTT CASSLGLSGRETGELFF
- - TRBJ2-1 TRBV9 TGTGCCAGCAGCCCCAGAGGGACACCGCTACCCTACAATGAGCAGTTCTTC CASSPRGTPLPYNEQFF
- TRBD1 TRBJ2-5 TRBV9 TGTGCCAGCAGCCAGGGGGCGACAATTTTAGAGACCCAGTACTTC CASSQGATILETQYF
few - TRBJ1-1 TRBV9 TGTGCCAGCAGCGTAGGGGCAGGGGTGGTGAGACACACTGAAGCTTTCTTT CASSVGAGVVRHTEAFF
- - TRBJ1-5 TRBV4-1 TGCGCCAGCAGCCAAAGCCGGGAAAATCAGCCCCAGCATTTT CASSQSRENQPQHF
- - TRBJ2-5 TRBV5-6 TGTGCCAGCAGCTTGGACGACAGTACCCCTGAACTTCAAGAGACCCAGTACTTC CASSLDDSTPELQETQYF
- - TRBJ2-1 TRBV5-5 TGTGCCAGCAGCTTGGTGCAGGGGTTAGGTAATGAGCAGTTCTTC CASSLVQGLGNEQFF
once - TRBJ2-1 TRBV27 TGTGCCAGCAGGTTGGACGGCTACAATGAGCAGTTCTTC CASRLDGYNEQFF
- TRBD1 TRBJ2-3 TRBV7-9 TGTGCCAGCAGCTTACGGGACAGTCTAAGCACAGATACGCAGTATTTT CASSLRDSLSTDTQYF
- - TRBJ2-5 TRBV6-6 TGTGCCAGCAGGGCCCTAAGGGAGACCCAGTACTTC CASRALRETQYF
- - TRBJ2-7 TRBV28 TGTGCCAGCAGCCTCCCTTTCGAAAGGGTCGGGCAGTACTTC CASSLPFERVGQYF
- - TRBJ2-7 TRBV27 TGTGCCAGCAGCCCGCCTGGGGGCCAACGATCCTACGAGCAGTACTTC CASSPPGGQRSYEQYF
- - TRBJ1-1 TRBV19 TGTGCCAGTTGTGGTTGGGGGACGAACACTGAAGCTTTCTTT CASCGWGTNTEAFF
- TRBD1 TRBJ1-1 TRBV27 TGTGCCAGCAGCCAGGGACAGTTACCGAACACTGAAGCTTTCTTT CASSQGQLPNTEAFF